This T cell receptor beta chain was retrieved from a study of shared clonotypes between healthy human individuals. Across the whole study: Ranging from 18 to 49 in age, donors were two women and a few men. A donor's plate count was three for CD4 naive and three for CD4 memory; CD8 naive had two and CD8 memory one. Points from the study as a whole: Represented genetic and exposure-history diversity was restricted by having few donors.

In the case of this clone: Its target is not known. Other DNA sequences within the sample encode an identical CDR3.

Positively selected for CCR7, the CD45RO-negative cells used as naive CD8 cells excluded terminally differentiated effector memory CD45RA+ cells. All donors qualified as healthy HIV-negative adults and had experienced no recent acute infections or vaccinations. Some clones are missing from TCRdb's copy, which holds only in-frame ones; the method was immunoSEQ multiplex PCR. The repertoire includes about 2,100,000 clones, just over 90% of them detected once, and 1.5% to 2% sits in the top ten. The source material was naive CD8+ T cells from PBMCs. The source of this sequence is a man between 18 and 29 years old in good health. Some clones in this sample may be carry-over from other donors' samples.

CDR3 residues: CASSLSRGFNQPQHF. CDR3 in DNA: TGTGCCAGCAGTTTAAGTAGGGGGTTCAATCAGCCCCAGCATTTT. The V and J genes are TRBV27 and TRBJ1-5; TRBD1 might be the D (6 bases). This CDR3 spans 15 amino acids. Germline values: CDR1 MNHEY, CDR2 SMNVEV (reference sequence). Trimming shortened V by 2 bases and J by 3 bases, and 11 bases separated the two germline ends.